The T cell receptor (beta chain) under discussion was sequenced for a study of response to subunit inactivated influenza vaccine. Broader study findings: The authors suggested that every seasonal influenza vaccination recruits few new T cells.

This clonotype was observed a handful of times. Its specificity is not known. TCRdb re-analysed the RT-PCR reads in MiXCR, keeping a single row per CDR3 protein. The repertoire holds 600,000 to 700,000 distinct CDR3 sequences, around 15% seen once, with 7.6% in the top ten. This TCR was recovered from a man in his fifties or sixties who received an inactivated influenza vaccine. Sample: PBMCs from blood, taken less than 15 days before vaccination.

Here the CDR3 reads CASSFRRLGDYEQYF. The CDR3 DNA reads as TGTGCCAGCAGTTTCCGGAGGCTTGGGGACTACGAGCAGTACTTC. This chain connects TRBV6-2 or TRBV6-3 to TRBJ2-7; maybe TRBD2 (5 bases). Germline-derived CDR1 and CDR2 are MNHEY and SVGEGT. V gave up 4 bases and J gave up 3 bases, with 16 bases separating them. The CDR3 is 15 amino acids.